Presented here are 32 T cell receptor beta chains from one specimen sequenced in a study of T-cell memory formation after mild COVID-19. TCRdb itself ran the 5' RACE reads through MiXCR, one entry per CDR3 protein. There are some 270,000 distinct CDR3 sequences in the sample; about 16% occur only once, and around 2.2% lies in the top ten. Sequenced: PBMCs or a T cell subset sorted from them (not recorded which). These receptors all come from an adult woman who had mild COVID-19 (a few samples of this study predate the infection). Cell type and time point are not known.

This chain uses TRBV4-1 with TRBJ1-2; 8 nucleotides line up with TRBD1. The CDR3 loop spans 14 amino acids. Germline CDR1 and CDR2: MGHRA and YSYEKL. With V trimmed by 4 bases and J by 6 bases, 7 bases remained unmatched. The CDR3 here is CASSRIQGDHGYTF. The CDR3 DNA reads TGCGCCAGCAGCCGTATACAGGGGGATCATGGCTACACCTTC.

The rearrangement uses TRBV27 and TRBJ1-6; the match to TRBD1 covers 10 bases. CDR1 MNHEY and CDR2 SMNVEV come from the germline V gene (reference sequence). This CDR3 has 13 amino acids. Losses at the gene ends were 7 bases for V and 9 bases for J; bases not matched to a gene: 3. Written as DNA, the CDR3 is TGTGCCAGCATGGGGACAGGGGCTTCACCCCTCCACTTT. This translates into CASMGTGASPLHF.

This chain links TRBV6-2 or TRBV6-3 with TRBJ2-2; a weak D match, TRBD2 (6 bases). The CDR3 has 15 residues. Germline V gene lookup returns CDR1 MNHEY and CDR2 SVGEGT. With 2 bases removed from V and 1 base from J, the gap between germline ends came to 8 bases. CDR3 DNA: TGTGCCAGCAGTTACGGGCGGGAGAACACCGGGGAGCTGTTTTTT. Residues: CASSYGRENTGELFF.

This clonotype was seen many times. The chain is built from TRBV20-1 and TRBJ1-1; D may be TRBD1 (6 bases). Germline V gene lookup returns CDR1 DFQATT and CDR2 SNEGSKA (reference sequence). The CDR3 covers 11 residues. Trimming removed 6 bases from V and 1 base from J, with 6 bases in between. CDR3 protein: CSATGNTEAFF. The CDR3 bases are TGCAGTGCGACAGGGAACACTGAAGCTTTCTTT.

This clonotype was seen repeatedly, ten times or more. V and J are TRBV7-2 and TRBJ2-3, with a tentative D call TRBD2 (5 bases). This CDR3 region has 13 residues. The germline V gene has CDR1 SGHTA and CDR2 FQGNSA. The V end was cut by 0 bases, the J end by 4 bases, with 5 bases between. The CDR3 loop is CASSLARADTQYF. The CDR3 nucleotides are TGTGCCAGCAGCTTAGCGAGGGCAGATACGCAGTATTTT. Full variable domain (rest looked up from reference TRBV7-2 and TRBJ2-3): GAGVSQSPSNKVTEKGKDVELRCDPISGHTALYWYRQSLGQGLEFLIYFQGNSAPDKSGLPSDRFSAERTGGSVSTLTIQRTQQEDSAVYLCASSLARADTQYFGPGTRLTVL.

The chain couples TRBV7-6 to TRBJ2-5; 8 nucleotides agree with TRBD2. This CDR3 has 15 residues. V lost 5 bases, J lost 1 base, and 6 bases stayed unmatched. The germline gives CDR1 SGHVS, CDR2 FNYEAQ. The CDR3 coding sequence is TGTGCCAGCAGCCGCGGGGGGACCCTCCAAGAGACCCAGTACTTC. Protein sequence: CASSRGGTLQETQYF.

This clonotype was observed a few times. The V call is TRBV12-3 or TRBV12-4, the J call TRBJ2-5, with 11 nucleotides matching TRBD2. This CDR3 spans 17 amino acids. V was clipped by 3 bases and J by 5 bases; unmatched bases: 11. The CDR3 nucleotides read TGTGCCAGCAGTTTGGGTTTTCGGACTAGCGGGCTGGAGACCCAGTACTTC. Amino acid sequence: CASSLGFRTSGLETQYF.

This clonotype was counted a few times. The chain's CDR3 is CASSIRGGRGTEAFF. The CDR3 DNA follows: TGTGCCAGCAGTATCCGGGGGGGTAGGGGCACTGAAGCTTTCTTT. This rearrangement joins TRBV6-5 to TRBJ1-1, with a tentative D call TRBD1 (5 bases). The V end lost 5 bases, the J end lost 4 bases, and 17 bases lay between the germline ends. There are 15 residues in the CDR3. Germline values: CDR1 MNHEY, CDR2 SVGAGI.

This clonotype has more than one count but fewer than ten. The gene calls are TRBV5-1 and TRBJ2-1, with 7 bases fitting TRBD2. The CDR3 sequence is 14 residues long. Germline assignment: CDR1 SGHRS and CDR2 YFSETQ. The J segment lost 6 bases and the V segment lost 2 bases, leaving 5 bases of the junction unmatched. DNA of the CDR3: TGCGCCAGCAGCTTTTCGGCGGGAGCCAATGAGCAGTTCTTC. Residues: CASSFSAGANEQFF.

This clonotype was observed a few times. CDR3 nucleotides: TGTGCCAGCAGCTCGGAACAACAGGCGACCTTATATGGCTACACCTTC. Translating gives CASSSEQQATLYGYTF. This chain connects TRBV4-2 to TRBJ1-2, with D perhaps matching TRBD1 (5 bases). The CDR3 extends over 16 amino acids. Trimming removed 5 bases at V and 5 bases at J, with 21 bases between. CDR1 LGHNA and CDR2 YNFKEQ come from the germline V gene.

This clonotype was seen a few times. The chain recombines TRBV12-3 or TRBV12-4 with TRBJ1-1, with 8 positions matching TRBD1. The V and J ends lost 6 bases and 2 bases, in that order; junction bases with no gene match: 5. The CDR3 is 14 amino acids. CDR3 bases: TGTGCCAGCAGACAAACAGGGGGAAACACTGAAGCTTTCTTT. Translating gives CASRQTGGNTEAFF.

In this sample, this clonotype turned up many times. V and J are TRBV18 and TRBJ1-1; weak D call: TRBD1 (6 bases). Looked up from germline, CDR1 is KGHSH and CDR2 is LQKENI. Trimming pared 4 bases from V and 8 bases from J, leaving 8 bases between. The CDR3 consists of 11 residues. DNA for the CDR3: TGTGCCAGCTCACGCGGACAGGAAGCTTTCTTT. Its protein product is CASSRGQEAFF.

The gene calls are TRBV29-1 and TRBJ2-3; no reliable D call. CDR1 is SQVTM, CDR2 ANQGSEA, per germline. The CDR3 has 13 amino acids. Trimming left V 5 bases short and J 6 bases short, with 15 bases between. This CDR3 reads CSVSRPPRDTQYF. The CDR3, as DNA: TGCAGCGTTTCTCGTCCCCCGCGGGATACGCAGTATTTT.

This clonotype has a handful of counts. The chain is built from TRBV18 and TRBJ1-1, with TRBD1 as a possible D gene (6 bases). The CDR3 has 18 amino acids. Germline V gene sequence: CDR1 KGHSH, CDR2 LQKENI. V shed 6 bases and J shed 1 base, with 24 bases lying between them. CDR3 nucleotide sequence: TGTGCCAGCTCTACGACAGGCCAGCGTGGGGGAGCGAACACTGAAGCTTTCTTT. It encodes CASSTTGQRGGANTEAFF.

V gene TRBV19 combines with J gene TRBJ1-2, with TRBD1 identical over 9 bases. CDR3 length equals 15 residues. The germline CDR1 and CDR2 sequences are LNHDA and SQIVND (reference sequence). The V segment lost 4 bases and the J segment 4 bases; nucleotides outside the gene matches: 7. The DNA of the CDR3 is TGTGCCAGTAGTACCACGGGGACAGGGTCCTATGGCTACACCTTC. This codes for CASSTTGTGSYGYTF.

This clonotype was found a few times. The V call is TRBV5-1, the J call TRBJ1-4; a weak D match, TRBD1 (6 bases). This CDR3 is built from 13 residues. The V gene lost 4 bases and the J gene lost 6 bases, with 10 bases spanning the gap. Germline CDR1 reads SGHRS; CDR2 reads YFSETQ. The CDR3 sequence: CASSRGGDEKLFF. The CDR3, as DNA: TGCGCCAGCAGCAGGGGGGGCGATGAAAAACTGTTTTTT. The full variable domain, its missing parts supplied by reference TRBV5-1 and TRBJ1-4, is KAGVTQTPRYLIKTRGQQVTLSCSPISGHRSVSWYQQTPGQGLQFLFEYFSETQRNKGNFPGRFSGRQFSNSRSEMNVSTLELGDSALYLCASSRGGDEKLFFGSGTQLSVL.

The sample holds a few counts of this clonotype. The chain carries TRBV12-3 or TRBV12-4 and TRBJ2-1, with 8 bases that match TRBD2. With 7 bases clipped from V and 3 bases from J, the junction kept 11 bases outside the gene matches. CDR3 length: 16 residues. The CDR3 spells CASTPLGSGGYNEQFF. CDR3 DNA: TGTGCCAGCACTCCTTTGGGGAGCGGGGGCTACAATGAGCAGTTCTTC.

The CDR3 nucleotides are TGTGCCAGCAGTGACGAGGGGGTCCGGAACTATGGCTACACCTTC. This encodes CASSDEGVRNYGYTF. V is TRBV6-1 and J is TRBJ1-2, with D possibly matching TRBD1 (6 bases). With 3 bases removed from V and 2 bases from J, the gap between germline ends came to 13 bases. Germline values: CDR1 MNHNS, CDR2 SASEGT. The CDR3 consists of 15 residues.

CDR3 protein: CASSLTGRYGYTF. CDR3 nucleotides: TGTGCCAGCAGCCTTACAGGGCGCTATGGCTACACCTTC. The chain combines TRBV6-5 with TRBJ1-2, with a weak D call TRBD1 (6 bases). CDR1 is MNHEY and CDR2 is SVGAGI in the germline V gene. V lost 6 bases, J lost 4 bases, and 12 bases lay in between. The length of the CDR3 is 13 residues.

The chain employs TRBV5-1 and TRBJ2-5, with D possibly matching TRBD2 (6 bases). Germline lookup yields CDR1 SGHRS and CDR2 YFSETQ. Trimming left V 0 bases short and J 4 bases short, with 10 bases between. This CDR3 is 14 amino acids long. In DNA form, the CDR3 reads TGCGCCAGCAGCTTGGACGTGGGGGGAGAGACCCAGTACTTC. Its translation: CASSLDVGGETQYF.

This clonotype was found a few times. CDR3 DNA sequence: TGCGCCAGCAGCTTGGATAGGGGAGACCAGCCCCAGCATTTT. Protein product: CASSLDRGDQPQHF. The chain combines TRBV5-1 with TRBJ1-5, with a possible D match to TRBD1 (5 bases). The V and J ends lost 0 bases and 7 bases respectively, with 11 bases between them. Germline lookup yields CDR1 SGHRS and CDR2 YFSETQ. CDR3 size: 14 residues.

The chain couples TRBV5-1 to TRBJ2-1; TRBD1 or TRBD2 may be the D gene (5 bases each). The CDR3 length is 17 residues. The V end was cut by 0 bases, the J end by 4 bases, with 17 bases between. Germline V gene data show CDR1 as SGHRS and CDR2 as YFSETQ. In DNA, the CDR3 is TGCGCCAGCAGCTTGGCCACGAGTAGGGACCGATACAATGAGCAGTTCTTC. Translated, it gives CASSLATSRDRYNEQFF.

This chain uses TRBV2 with TRBJ2-2; 10 nucleotides line up with TRBD1. V shed 4 bases, J shed 4 bases, and the junction held 3 bases outside the gene matches. This CDR3 spans 15 amino acids. From germline, CDR1 is SNHLY and CDR2 FYNNEI. CDR3 sequence: CASSGDRGRTGELFF. The CDR3 region has the DNA TGTGCCAGCAGTGGGGACAGGGGACGCACCGGGGAGCTGTTTTTT.

This clonotype showed up just a few times. The rearrangement uses TRBV20-1 and TRBJ1-2; 10 nucleotides align to TRBD1. This CDR3 contains 15 residues. With V trimmed by 0 bases and J by 3 bases, 4 bases remained unmatched. Germline V lookup: CDR1 DFQATT, CDR2 SNEGSKA (reference sequence). The CDR3 DNA follows: TGCAGTGCTAGAGATTGGACAGGGGGTGACTATGGCTACACCTTC. The encoded protein is CSARDWTGGDYGYTF.

This clonotype was observed many times. This chain connects TRBV7-9 to TRBJ2-7; no reliable D call. Trimming took 4 bases from V and 8 from J, leaving 9 bases between them. The germline gives CDR1 SEHNR, CDR2 FQNEAQ (reference sequence). This CDR3 contains 11 residues. The CDR3 sequence: CASSSQTQQYF. The CDR3 region has the DNA TGTGCCAGCAGCTCACAGACACAGCAGTACTTC.

This clonotype turned up a few times. The chain has TRBV4-1 and TRBJ1-2, with a tentative D call TRBD1 (5 bases). The V end lost 0 bases, the J end lost 4 bases, and 12 bases lay between the germline ends. Germline assignment: CDR1 MGHRA and CDR2 YSYEKL. The CDR3 is 15 amino acids. This CDR3 reads CASSQESRAGYGYTF. The CDR3 region has the DNA TGCGCCAGCAGCCAAGAGTCCAGGGCTGGCTATGGCTACACCTTC.

In this sample, this clonotype turned up a few times. CDR3 sequence: CASSYGRGTLGFF. DNA for the CDR3: TGTGCCAGCAGTTACGGTCGGGGGACCCTGGGATTCTTT. The chain employs TRBV6-5 and TRBJ1-1; tentative D call: TRBD1 (5 bases). The CDR3 runs to 13 residues. Germline V gene sequence: CDR1 MNHEY, CDR2 SVGAGI. Trimming pared 2 bases from V and 14 bases from J, leaving 18 bases between.

This rearrangement joins TRBV7-8 to TRBJ2-1; 7 bases fit TRBD2. Germline-derived CDR1 and CDR2 are SGHVS and FQNEAQ. The CDR3 length is 15 residues. Losses at the gene ends were 2 bases for V and 4 bases for J; bases not matched to a gene: 5. CDR3 residues: CASSLLRLAYNEQFF. For the CDR3, the DNA is TGTGCCAGCAGCTTACTCCGACTAGCTTACAATGAGCAGTTCTTC.

The CDR3 DNA is TGTGCCACCAGTGATACGACAGGGGCCCGCTCCTACAATGAGCAGTTCTTC. It is translated as CATSDTTGARSYNEQFF. The V call is TRBV24-1, the J call TRBJ2-1, with 8 bases identical to TRBD1. The length of the CDR3 is 17 residues. CDR1 is KGHDR, CDR2 SFDVKD, per germline. Losses at the gene ends were 3 bases for V and 0 bases for J; bases not matched to a gene: 6.

This chain joins TRBV5-1 and TRBJ2-1; perhaps TRBD1 as D (6 bases). V was shortened by 0 bases and J by 7 bases, with 8 bases between the two germline ends. CDR3 size: 13 residues. Germline V gives CDR1 SGHRS, CDR2 YFSETQ. The CDR3 spells CASSLDRENEQFF. The CDR3 DNA is TGCGCCAGCAGCTTGGACAGGGAAAATGAGCAGTTCTTC. The entire variable domain, with the rest obtained from reference TRBV5-1 and TRBJ2-1, is as follows: KAGVTQTPRYLIKTRGQQVTLSCSPISGHRSVSWYQQTPGQGLQFLFEYFSETQRNKGNFPGRFSGRQFSNSRSEMNVSTLELGDSALYLCASSLDRENEQFFGPGTRLTVL.

This clonotype came up a few times. The gene calls are TRBV6-2 or TRBV6-3 and TRBJ2-7, with D tentatively TRBD2 (6 bases). Germline loops: CDR1 MNHEY, CDR2 SVGEGT. V shed 6 bases and J shed 0 bases, with 12 bases lying between them. This CDR3 spans 14 amino acids. CDR3 DNA sequence: TGTGCCAGCAGCAAACTTAGCGGCTCCTACGAGCAGTACTTC. This encodes CASSKLSGSYEQYF.

The chain is built from TRBV5-1 and TRBJ1-2; 8 bases line up with TRBD1. The CDR3 loop spans 14 amino acids. V lost 4 bases to trimming and J lost 7 bases; unmatched junction nucleotides: 9. CDR1 is SGHRS and CDR2 is YFSETQ in the germline V gene. The CDR3 reads CASSLTTGEAGYTF. CDR3 nucleotide sequence: TGCGCCAGCAGCCTTACGACAGGGGAGGCTGGCTACACCTTC.